The rows below give T cell receptor beta chains drawn from one sample of a study of cytomegalovirus exposure and HLA in healthy donors. The assay was immunoSEQ multiplex PCR, and TCRdb's table has in-frame clones only and misses some. In the table there are 60,000 to 90,000 clones, about 71% of which are singletons. Material: PBMCs. Source of these receptors: a woman aged 50 to 60 in good health and CMV-seropositive. CDR3s include the opening cysteine and the closing phenylalanine or tryptophan.

>TRBJ2-7|TRBV30
CAWSVQGVSSYEQYF
>TRBJ1-2|TRBV2
CASSAGQLYGYTF
>TRBJ1-2|TRBV6-6
CASSLEGQDYGYTF
>TRBJ2-3|TRBV19
CASSIGSFTDTQYF
>TRBJ2-7|TRBV4-3
CASSLLTGGRYEQYF
>TRBJ2-3|TRBV6-1
CASSEMALSGAHTDTQYF
>TRBJ2-7|TRBV7-6
CASSLSRGISYEQYF
>TRBJ2-7|TRBV15
CATSRDRAFGYEQYF
>TRBJ2-2|TRBV19
CAGSTGTGVGNTGELFF
>TRBJ1-2|TRBV21-1
CASTGGADYGYTF
>TRBJ2-3|TRBV27
CASSPWGGTDTQYF
>TRBJ2-1|TRBV10-3
CANGQGSGNEQFF
>TRBJ2-2|TRBV7-2
CASSLGPGGWNTGELFF
>TRBJ2-3|TRBV4-3
CASSQDGLRPDTQYF
>TRBJ2-3|TRBV7-2
CASSPTRGTDTQYF
>TRBJ2-7|TRBV28
CASSRDSSYEQYF
>TRBJ1-4|TRBV6-5
CASSNPSEKLFF
>TRBJ2-3|TRBV7-2
CASSLVGAGTDTQYF
>TRBJ2-1|TRBV4-3
CASSQGASGRLLSYNEQFF
>TRBJ1-2|TRBV11-2
CASSQNREGYTF
>TRBJ1-4|TRBV7-9
CSSSDGGGATNEKLFF
>TRBJ1-4|TRBV27
CASSPGQGREKLFF
>TRBJ1-3|TRBV19
CASSLGQSGNTIYF
>TRBJ1-1|TRBV30
CAWSVSGYTEAFF
>TRBJ1-3|TRBV18
CASSATGGSLSGNTIYF
>TRBJ2-6|TRBV5-1
CASSLTEPGANVLTF
>TRBJ2-3|TRBV9
CASSVSTPNRQGAADTQYF
>TRBJ2-7|TRBV7-8
CASSFPQSIYEQYF
>TRBJ1-5|TRBV7-8
CASSEGAQPQHF
>TRBJ1-1|TRBV28
CASSPRMWQGDAFF
>TRBJ1-1|TRBV18
CASSSRGGASYIEAFF
>TRBJ1-2|TRBV7-2
CASSLGQGTRNGYTF
>TRBJ1-6|TRBV6-5
CASSLDGEDSPLHF
>TRBJ2-2|TRBV7-2
CASSLAGGGYTGELFF
>TRBJ2-1|TRBV7-6
CASSLAAGRYEQFF
>TRBJ1-1|TRBV15
CATSRVGQQAFF
>TRBJ1-1|TRBV29-1
CSATRDRVAAFF
>TRBJ1-5|TRBV30
CAWSVLEQPQHF
>TRBJ1-1|TRBV18
CASSPITQTEAFF
>TRBJ1-5|TRBV28
CASSLGPTGGDQPQHF
>TRBJ2-7|TRBV10-3
CAISESLSAGAYEQYF
>TRBJ2-7|TRBV19
CASSSPGTFPYEQYF
>TRBJ2-2|TRBV5-1
CASSLGQGNTGELFF
>TRBJ1-1|TRBV9
CASSVVGGGTEAFF
>.|TRBV7-2
CASSLVGTGGHEQYF
>TRBJ2-7|TRBV30
CASAQGYEQYF
>TRBJ2-7|TRBV27
CASSLPGLYEQYF
>TRBJ2-7|TRBV11-2
CASSPGDGAYEQYF
>TRBJ1-2|TRBV4-1
CASSQVQGGSYGYTF
>TRBJ1-4|TRBV5-1
CASSLAGQGNEKLFF
>TRBJ2-7|TRBV5-1
CASSLPEGGTYEQYF
>TRBJ2-5|TRBV7-6
CASSLTSHRQETQYF